This TCR beta chain originates from a study of T cells in women clearing cervical HPV infection. In the study overall: No precancer developed; the control's incident HPV16 infection cleared within 12 months.

The CDR3 extends over 19 amino acids. With 0 bases clipped from V and 9 bases from J, the junction kept 15 bases outside the gene matches. From germline, CDR1 is SNHLY and CDR2 FYNNEI. Dot-blot hybridization genotyped cervical HPV amplified with MY09/MY11 PCR. As concerns this clone: The CDR3 is cut off 3 residues early in the read; its end comes from the germline J gene.

Average input was approximately 1,100 ng genomic DNA for immunoSEQ TCR beta CDR3 amplification. Sequencing used immunoSEQ multiplex PCR; TCRdb keeps in-frame clones, though not all of them. The listing contains approximately 21,000 clones. This TCR came from a woman between 18 and 70 years old with a cervical HPV16 infection that either progressed to CIN3+ or cleared (not recorded which). Source material: blood buffy coat. J is TRBJ2-1 and V is TRBV2; 12 bases fit TRBD2. The CDR3 here is CASSEAWTSGKSIASEQFF. CDR3 DNA (partial): TGTGCCAGCAGTGAAGCATGGACTAGCGGGAAATCCATCGCGAGTGAG. Looking up the rest from reference TRBV2 and TRBJ2-1 gives the full variable domain: EPEVTQTPSHQVTQMGQEVILRCVPISNHLYFYWYRQILGQKVEFLVSFYNNEISEKSEIFDDQFSVERPDGSNFTLKIRSTKLEDSAMYFCASSEAWTSGKSIASEQFFGPGTRLTVL.